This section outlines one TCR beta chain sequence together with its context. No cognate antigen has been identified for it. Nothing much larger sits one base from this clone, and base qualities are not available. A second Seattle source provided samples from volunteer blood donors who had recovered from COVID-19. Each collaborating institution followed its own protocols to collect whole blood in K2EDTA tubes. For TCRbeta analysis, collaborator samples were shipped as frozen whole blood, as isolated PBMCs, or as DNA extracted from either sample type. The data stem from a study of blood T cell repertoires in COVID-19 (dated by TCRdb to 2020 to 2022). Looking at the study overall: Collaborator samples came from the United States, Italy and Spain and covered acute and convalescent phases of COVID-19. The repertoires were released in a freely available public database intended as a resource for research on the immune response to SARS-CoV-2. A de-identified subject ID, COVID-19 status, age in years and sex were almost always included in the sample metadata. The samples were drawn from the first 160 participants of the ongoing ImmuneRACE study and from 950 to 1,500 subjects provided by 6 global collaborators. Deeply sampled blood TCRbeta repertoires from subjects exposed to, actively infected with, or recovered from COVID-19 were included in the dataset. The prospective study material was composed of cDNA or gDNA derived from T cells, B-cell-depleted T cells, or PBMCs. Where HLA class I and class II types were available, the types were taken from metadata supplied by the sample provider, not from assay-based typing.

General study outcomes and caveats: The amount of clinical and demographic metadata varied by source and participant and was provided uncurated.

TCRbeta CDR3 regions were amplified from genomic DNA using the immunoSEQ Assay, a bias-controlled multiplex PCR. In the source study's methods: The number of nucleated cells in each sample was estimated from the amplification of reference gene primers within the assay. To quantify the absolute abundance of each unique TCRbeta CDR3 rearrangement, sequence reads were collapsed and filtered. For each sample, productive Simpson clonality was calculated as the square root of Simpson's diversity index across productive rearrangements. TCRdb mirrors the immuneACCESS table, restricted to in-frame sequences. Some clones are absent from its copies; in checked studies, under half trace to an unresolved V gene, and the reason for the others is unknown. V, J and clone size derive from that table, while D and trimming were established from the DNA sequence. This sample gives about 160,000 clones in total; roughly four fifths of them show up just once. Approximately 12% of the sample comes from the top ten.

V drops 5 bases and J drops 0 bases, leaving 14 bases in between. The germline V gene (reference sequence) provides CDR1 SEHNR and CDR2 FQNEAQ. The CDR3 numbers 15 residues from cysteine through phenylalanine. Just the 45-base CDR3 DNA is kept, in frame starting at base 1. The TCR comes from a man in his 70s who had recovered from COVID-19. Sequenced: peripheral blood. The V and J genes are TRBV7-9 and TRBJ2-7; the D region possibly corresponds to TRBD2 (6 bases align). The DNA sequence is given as TGTGCCAGCAGCGGGGGACTGACGAGCTCCTACGAGCAGTACTTC. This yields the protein CASSGGLTSSYEQYF.